Here is one TCR beta chain with its context. The antigen remains unidentified. CDR1 and CDR2 (germline): LGHNA, YSLEER. This CDR3 region has 13 residues. Trimming removed 0 bases at V and 4 bases at J, with 4 bases between. The source of the sample is a study of T cell responses to AZD1222 COVID-19 vaccine. Turning to the study itself: Samples with a second dose at about 4 or about 12 weeks were pooled together. Study outcomes and limitations: AZD1222 recipients seropositive at baseline numbered only five or six. Females made up more of the donors, who were largely white British, and clonal diversity may have come out too low. Unmutated variant regions reportedly attract nearly half of all spike-specific TCRs.

Method: immunoSEQ multiplex PCR; TCRdb's copy keeps in-frame clones and lacks some. The table includes tens of thousands of clones, more than 85% detected once. The receptor's source is an adult in good health. This chain links TRBV4-3 with TRBJ1-3; D is unclear. The sample here was peripheral blood, taken on day 0 of AZD1222 vaccination. For the CDR3, the DNA is TGCGCCAGCAGCCAAGATCCCGGAAACACCATATATTTT. Amino acid sequence: CASSQDPGNTIYF.